One sample yielded the 30 T cell receptor beta chains listed below, sequenced in a study of glioma-infiltrating T cells. The iRepertoire nested amplicon-rescue multiplex PCR amplified TCR alpha and beta CDR3s from RNA. MiXCR was run by TCRdb on the multiplex PCR reads, yielding one entry per CDR3 protein. The sample consists of about 20,000 distinct CDR3 sequences, around 23% of them appearing once. Sequencing used glioma tissue, nonneoplastic brain tissue, or PBMCs (not recorded which). Receptors originate from a human donor with low-grade glioma or glioblastoma, undergoing nonglioma brain surgery, or in good health (not recorded which).

This clonotype counts as medium-sized. This chain connects TRBV20-1 to TRBJ1-2; perhaps TRBD1 as D (5 bases). This CDR3 has 11 residues. With 0 bases removed from V and 6 bases from J, the gap between germline ends came to 5 bases. The germline CDR1 and CDR2 sequences are DFQATT and SNEGSKA (reference sequence). The CDR3 loop reads CSAREGHGYTF. In DNA, the CDR3 is TGCAGTGCTAGAGAGGGGCATGGCTACACCTTC.

This clonotype was counted many times. The rearrangement uses TRBV18 and TRBJ2-7; 9 bases are a match to TRBD1. CDR1 KGHSH and CDR2 LQKENI come from the germline V gene. V lost 6 bases, J lost 4 bases, and 10 bases stayed unmatched. The CDR3 length is 15 residues. The CDR3: CASSPNRGQGYEQYF. The CDR3 DNA is TGTGCCAGCTCGCCCAACCGGGGACAGGGTTACGAGCAGTACTTC.

The chain has TRBV7-2 and TRBJ2-5, with 7 bases that match TRBD2. Germline V gene data show CDR1 as SGHTA and CDR2 as FQGNSA. With V trimmed by 1 base and J by 5 bases, 4 bases remained unmatched. The CDR3 loop spans 14 amino acids. CDR3 sequence (DNA): TGTGCCAGCAGCTTAGGGGCGGGGGAGGAGACCCAGTACTTC. Protein: CASSLGAGEETQYF.

This clonotype turned up a few times. The V call is TRBV7-2, the J call TRBJ2-7; 8 bases map to TRBD2. Unmatched junction bases numbered 11, after V lost 5 bases and J lost 5 bases. The CDR3 length is 15 residues. Germline loops: CDR1 SGHTA, CDR2 FQGNSA. The CDR3 loop reads CASSPNLERGNEQYF. CDR3 DNA sequence: TGTGCCAGCAGCCCCAATCTTGAGCGGGGGAACGAGCAGTACTTC.

In this sample, this clonotype turned up a few times. The gene calls are TRBV4-1 and TRBJ1-5; weak D call: TRBD1 (5 bases). The CDR3 loop spans 16 amino acids. CDR1 and CDR2 from the germline V gene are MGHRA and YSYEKL. The V end lost 0 bases, the J end lost 4 bases, and 13 bases lay between the germline ends. The CDR3 DNA reads TGCGCCAGCAGCCAAGAGGGGACGGGAGGGAATCAGCCCCAGCATTTT. Translating gives CASSQEGTGGNQPQHF.

This clonotype has at least ten counts. The J gene is TRBJ2-5, the V gene TRBV3-1; possibly TRBD2 for D (6 bases). CDR3 length: 13 residues. V lost 1 base, J lost 5 bases, and 8 bases lay in between. The germline CDR1 and CDR2 sequences are LGHDT and YNNKEL (reference sequence). CDR3 sequence: CASSQAGEETQYF. The CDR3 DNA sequence: TGTGCCAGCAGCCAAGCGGGGGAGGAGACCCAGTACTTC.

Comments on this clonotype: A read error is possible here, since a much larger clone lies one base away. This chain joins TRBV20-1 and TRBJ1-2, with 8 bases matching TRBD1. Germline CDR1 is DFQATT and CDR2 is SNEGSKA (reference sequence). CDR3 length: 13 amino acids. CDR3 in amino acids: CSAPDRARNGCTF. The CDR3 coding sequence is TGCAGTGCCCCGGACAGGGCTCGAAATGGCTGCACCTTC.

Ten or more counts support this clonotype. The rearrangement links TRBV28 to TRBJ1-1, with D possibly TRBD1 on 5 matching bases. The CDR3 runs to 12 residues. Trimming stripped 4 bases from V and 7 bases from J, with 10 bases between. In germline, CDR1 is MDHEN, CDR2 SYDVKM. The CDR3 spells CASSSRGIEAFF. In nucleotides, the CDR3 is TGTGCCAGCAGTTCTCGGGGGATTGAAGCTTTCTTT.

This clonotype was observed many times. The CDR3, as DNA: TGTGCCAGCAGTTTGGTGGGGGGGGGCCCACAGGGTGAGCAGTTCTTC. This encodes CASSLVGGGPQGEQFF. The chain has TRBV27 and TRBJ2-1, with D possibly being TRBD2 (7 bases). CDR1 is MNHEY and CDR2 is SMNVEV in the germline V gene (reference sequence). The CDR3 consists of 16 residues. Trimming pared 3 bases from V and 9 bases from J, leaving 21 bases between.

The chain carries TRBV27 and TRBJ2-1, with D possibly matching TRBD2 (6 bases). This CDR3 spans 15 amino acids. V gave up 6 bases and J gave up 2 bases, with 14 bases separating them. The germline V gene has CDR1 MNHEY and CDR2 SMNVEV (reference sequence). The CDR3 DNA reads TGTGCCAGCAGGTACGGGACTCCAACCTACAATGAGCAGTTCTTC. It translates to CASRYGTPTYNEQFF.

As concerns this clonotype: The junction shows a germline mismatch at one end, possibly a read error. The chain employs TRBV18 and TRBJ1-2, with D perhaps matching TRBD1 (6 bases). The CDR3 is made up of 13 amino acids. Germline CDR1 reads KGHSH; CDR2 reads LQKENI. The chain's CDR3 is CASSPETGPRASF. DNA of the CDR3: TGTGCCAGCTCGCCTGAAACAGGGCCCCGTGCCTCCTTC.

This chain links TRBV2 with TRBJ2-7, with 7 bases fitting TRBD1. V shed 4 bases and J 0 bases; nucleotides not matched to a gene: 3. The CDR3 sequence is 14 residues long. In germline, CDR1 is SNHLY, CDR2 FYNNEI. The CDR3 sequence is CASSGQGYSYEQYF. The DNA of the CDR3 is TGTGCCAGCAGTGGACAGGGTTACTCCTACGAGCAGTACTTC.

There are a few counts of this clonotype. The chain employs TRBV10-3 and TRBJ1-5; a weak D match, TRBD1 (5 bases). The ends were cut back, 10 bases at V and 0 bases at J, with 16 bases in the middle. The CDR3 is 15 amino acids. Germline CDR1 is ENHRY and CDR2 is SYGVKD. CDR3 sequence: CATMTATDSNQPQHF. The CDR3 DNA sequence: TGTGCCACTATGACAGCCACCGATAGCAATCAGCCCCAGCATTTT.

A note on this clonotype: A much bigger clone sits one base away, suggesting this may be a read error. Without the conserved terminal phenylalanine or tryptophan, this CDR3 likely stems from a read error. For the CDR3, the DNA is TGTGCCAGCTCAAAACTACAGGGGGAAGGGAATGGCTACACCCTC. Its protein is CASSKLQGEGNGYTL. The chain recombines TRBV6-5 with TRBJ1-2; 8 bases are shared with TRBD1. J gave up 6 bases and V 8 bases, and 14 bases lay outside the gene matches. Germline V lookup: CDR1 MNHEY, CDR2 SVGAGI. The CDR3 length is 15 residues.

The chain combines TRBV20-1 with TRBJ2-1; D gene unclear. CDR3 length equals 13 residues. V was trimmed by 3 bases and J by 6 bases, leaving 12 bases between them. Germline loops: CDR1 DFQATT, CDR2 SNEGSKA (reference sequence). The DNA of the CDR3 is TGCAGTGCTAGGGAAGGGATACGCAATGAGCAGTTCTTC. Translating it yields CSAREGIRNEQFF.

This clonotype has a count of ten or more. The chain recombines TRBV4-1 with TRBJ2-3, with 10 bases lining up with TRBD2. This CDR3 spans 16 amino acids. The junction had 5 bases not matched to a gene; V was cut back by 1 base and J by 4 bases. Germline V CDR1 and CDR2: MGHRA, YSYEKL. The DNA for the CDR3 is TGCGCCAGCAGCCAAGCCACAGCGGGGGGGCCAGATACGCAGTATTTT. It specifies CASSQATAGGPDTQYF.

The table lists this clonotype with a few counts. This rearrangement joins TRBV5-1 to TRBJ2-7, with 7 bases that match TRBD2. CDR1 is SGHRS, CDR2 YFSETQ, per germline. J lost 0 bases, V lost 5 bases, and 8 bases had no gene match. The length of the CDR3 is 15 residues. In nucleotides, the CDR3 is TGCGCCAGCAGGGCCATGCGGGGGAGCTCCTACGAGCAGTACTTC. This gives the protein CASRAMRGSSYEQYF.

A word on this clonotype: A read error is possible here, since a much larger clone lies one base away. The chain has TRBV28 and TRBJ2-3; no clear D. The end of the DNA aligns better with TRBJ1-1, so the J call may be wrong. CDR1 and CDR2 from the germline V gene are MDHEN and SYDVKM. There are 12 residues in the CDR3. The CDR3 here is CASMVGKTEAFF. In nucleotides, the CDR3 is TGTGCCAGTATGGTGGGGAAGACTGAAGCTTTCTTT.

On this clonotype: This clone may be a read error of a much larger clone one base away. The rearrangement uses TRBV28 and TRBJ1-4; no firm D call. V was shortened by 5 bases and J by 6 bases, with 7 bases between the two germline ends. The length of the CDR3 is 12 residues. From germline, CDR1 is MDHEN and CDR2 SYDVKM. The CDR3 region has the DNA TGTGCCAGCAGTGCCATTGATGAAAAACTGTTTTTT. Its translation: CASSAIDEKLFF.

This clonotype came up many times. This chain connects TRBV7-2 to TRBJ2-7, with D hard to call. Germline V gene data show CDR1 as SGHTA and CDR2 as FQGNSA. V lost 1 base, J lost 2 bases, and 12 bases lay in between. This CDR3 has 15 amino acids. The CDR3 DNA follows: TGTGCCAGCAGCTTAGAGGCGGCTTCTCCCTACGAGCAGTACTTC. Translated, it gives CASSLEAASPYEQYF.

This clonotype was seen many times. The chain is built from TRBV7-9 and TRBJ2-2; D unresolved. The germline V gene has CDR1 SEHNR and CDR2 FQNEAQ (reference sequence). The V and J ends lost 2 bases and 0 bases respectively, with 4 bases between them. There are 14 residues in the CDR3. CDR3 sequence: CASSLRTNTGELFF. The DNA for the CDR3 is TGTGCCAGCAGCTTAAGAACGAACACCGGGGAGCTGTTTTTT.

This chain joins TRBV3-1 and TRBJ2-1; 8 positions match TRBD2. After removal of 4 bases from V and 3 bases from J, the junction contained 5 bases not matched to a gene. This CDR3 spans 15 amino acids. Germline V gene lookup returns CDR1 LGHDT and CDR2 YNNKEL (reference sequence). The CDR3 DNA is TGTGCCAGCAGCCCAAACGGGGGGGGCTACAATGAGCAGTTCTTC. It encodes CASSPNGGGYNEQFF.

The chain employs TRBV28 and TRBJ2-2; 12 bases are a match to TRBD1. CDR1 is MDHEN and CDR2 is SYDVKM in the germline V gene. CDR3 size: 15 residues. Losses at the gene ends were 7 bases for V and 10 bases for J; bases not matched to a gene: 10. DNA for the CDR3: TGTGCCAGCACCCTTGTGGGACAGGGGGCCGTGGAGCTGTTTTTT. Its translation is CASTLVGQGAVELFF.

In the case of this clonotype: This may arise from a read error, as a much more abundant clone is one base away. The chain joins TRBV2 to TRBJ1-1; no definite D call. Germline values: CDR1 SNHLY, CDR2 FYNNEI. This CDR3 contains 13 residues. The V end lost 7 bases, the J end lost 10 bases, and 19 bases lay between the germline ends. CDR3 amino acids: CASNHQRENGAFF. For the CDR3, the DNA is TGTGCCAGCAACCACCAGCGGGAGAATGGAGCTTTCTTT.

There are many counts of this clonotype. This sequence joins TRBV20-1 and TRBJ2-7; TRBD2 aligns across 10 bases. This CDR3 has 14 residues. Germline V gene data show CDR1 as DFQATT and CDR2 as SNEGSKA (reference sequence). With V trimmed by 2 bases and J by 5 bases, 6 bases remained unmatched. CDR3 sequence (DNA): TGCAGTGCTAGAAAGAGCGGGGGGGCCGACGAGCAGTACTTC. It translates to CSARKSGGADEQYF.

This clonotype has a handful of counts. The chain links TRBV5-1 to TRBJ1-1; D ambiguous. Trimming shortened V by 4 bases and J by 1 base, and 11 bases separated the two germline ends. The CDR3 runs 14 residues. Looked up from germline, CDR1 is SGHRS and CDR2 is YFSETQ. The CDR3 reads CASSIARKNTEAFF. DNA of the CDR3: TGCGCCAGCAGCATCGCCAGGAAGAACACTGAAGCTTTCTTT. The variable domain in full, with the rest retrieved from reference TRBV5-1 and TRBJ1-1, is KAGVTQTPRYLIKTRGQQVTLSCSPISGHRSVSWYQQTPGQGLQFLFEYFSETQRNKGNFPGRFSGRQFSNSRSEMNVSTLELGDSALYLCASSIARKNTEAFFGQGTRLTVV.

This clonotype was seen many times. A much larger clone sits a single nucleotide away, making a read error possible. The V and J genes are TRBV5-1 and TRBJ2-1; 7 nucleotides align to TRBD1. The CDR3 has 14 residues. In germline, CDR1 is SGHRS, CDR2 YFSETQ. DNA for the CDR3: TGCGCCGGCAGCCCAGGACAGGAGTACAATGAGCAGTTCTTC. This gives the protein CAGSPGQEYNEQFF.

The chain combines TRBV18 with TRBJ2-1, with TRBD1 matching over 7 bases. V was pared by 2 bases and J by 4 bases, with 5 bases of the junction left unmatched. CDR3 length: 15 amino acids. Germline assignment: CDR1 KGHSH and CDR2 LQKENI. As DNA, the CDR3 is TGTGCCAGCTCACCAGGGACAGTCTTGTACAATGAGCAGTTCTTC. Protein: CASSPGTVLYNEQFF.

V is TRBV12-3 or TRBV12-4 and J is TRBJ2-7; D perhaps matches TRBD1 (6 bases). This CDR3 contains 12 residues. The V gene lost 5 bases and the J gene lost 6 bases, with 11 bases spanning the gap. For the CDR3, the DNA is TGTGCCAGCAGTAAGGGGGTTCTCGAGCAGTACTTC. Encoded protein: CASSKGVLEQYF.

This clonotype occurred once. The rearrangement links TRBV29-1 to TRBJ2-3; no firm D call. Germline CDR1 and CDR2: SQVTM and ANQGSEA. This CDR3 is 12 amino acids long. The V and J ends lost 4 bases and 2 bases respectively, with 7 bases between them. CDR3 DNA: TGCAGCGTTGTAAAACCCACAGATACGCAGTATTTT. Protein product: CSVVKPTDTQYF.